This TCR beta chain stems from a study of CD8 T cells in Susac syndrome. About this clonotype: Its antigen remains unknown.

Random hexamers were used to reverse transcribe an amount of about 0.5 to 1 ug RNA. The authors amplified TCR beta CDR3 across 54 Vbeta and 13 Jbeta using immunoSEQ multiplex PCR. In TCRdb, the immunoSEQ multiplex PCR reads were re-called with MiXCR into one record per CDR3 protein. Of 140,000 or so distinct CDR3 sequences listed, around 96% were seen once; the top ten hold over 0.1%. The CDR3 totals 16 residues. V lost 4 bases, J lost 0 bases, and 6 bases stayed unmatched. CDR1 and CDR2 from the germline V gene are MNHEY and SVGEGT. General observations from the study: By the study's own acknowledgment, its TCR sequencing and HLA analysis included relatively few individuals.

The receptor was derived from a human donor with multiple sclerosis. Sequenced sample: CD4+ T cells from PBMCs. The chain has TRBV6-2 or TRBV6-3 and TRBJ2-7; TRBD2 matches 10 bases. In DNA form, the CDR3 reads TGTGCCAGCAGTTCGGTGACTAGCGGGCCCTCCTACGAGCAGTACTTC. This translates into CASSSVTSGPSYEQYF.